One sample yielded the 4 T cell receptor beta chains listed below, sequenced in a study of blood T cells in healthy people across ages. Next came a second PCR, run for about 7 to 12 cycles, which used a sample-barcoded 5' primer along with a J-beta primer mix. TCRdb re-analysed the 5' RACE reads in MiXCR, keeping a single row per CDR3 protein. The sample holds around 1,800,000 distinct CDR3 sequences; roughly two fifths are singletons and the top ten take about 23%. Sequences were obtained from blood. Receptors were obtained from a human donor in good health.

The chain links TRBV20-1 to TRBJ2-1; maybe TRBD2 (6 bases). The V end was cut by 4 bases, the J end by 6 bases, with 16 bases between. The CDR3 sequence is 14 residues long. Per germline, CDR1 DFQATT and CDR2 SNEGSKA (reference sequence). In nucleotides, the CDR3 is TGCAGTGCTAAAGTCAGACCAGCGGGCAATGAGCAGTTCTTC. It codes for CSAKVRPAGNEQFF.

This clonotype turned up a few times. The chain is built from TRBV7-3 and TRBJ1-4, with 7 bases fitting TRBD1. V was clipped by 10 bases and J by 0 bases; unmatched bases: 5. Per the germline V gene, CDR1 is SGHTA and CDR2 is FQGTGA. The CDR3 loop spans 14 amino acids. The CDR3 DNA follows: TGTGCCACTACTGACAGGGCAACTAATGAAAAACTGTTTTTT. Amino acids: CATTDRATNEKLFF.

Regarding this clonotype: The junction and the germline gene differ at one end; a read error may be behind it. The chain couples TRBV7-8 to TRBJ1-2; the D gene is possibly TRBD1 (5 bases). This CDR3 region has 16 residues. Germline CDR1 SGHVS, CDR2 FQNEAQ. The DNA for the CDR3 is TGTGCCAGCAGCCCCCGAGTGGGCAGGGCTAACTACGGCTACACCTTC. This codes for CASSPRVGRANYGYTF. The full variable domain, in which reference TRBV7-8 and TRBJ1-2 provide the parts outside the CDR3, is GAGVSQSPRYKVAKRGQDVALRCDPISGHVSLFWYQQALGQGPEFLTYFQNEAQLDKSGLPSDRFFAERPEGSVSTLKIQRTQQEDSAVYLCASSPRVGRANYGYTFGSGTRLTVV.

The CDR3 spells CASSLALTGGTAFF. CDR3 coding DNA: TGTGCCAGCAGTTTAGCCCTGACAGGGGGCACGGCTTTCTTT. The gene calls are TRBV12-3 or TRBV12-4 and TRBJ1-1; 10 nucleotides match TRBD1. After removal of 0 bases from V and 11 bases from J, the junction contained 6 bases not matched to a gene. The length of the CDR3 is 14 residues.